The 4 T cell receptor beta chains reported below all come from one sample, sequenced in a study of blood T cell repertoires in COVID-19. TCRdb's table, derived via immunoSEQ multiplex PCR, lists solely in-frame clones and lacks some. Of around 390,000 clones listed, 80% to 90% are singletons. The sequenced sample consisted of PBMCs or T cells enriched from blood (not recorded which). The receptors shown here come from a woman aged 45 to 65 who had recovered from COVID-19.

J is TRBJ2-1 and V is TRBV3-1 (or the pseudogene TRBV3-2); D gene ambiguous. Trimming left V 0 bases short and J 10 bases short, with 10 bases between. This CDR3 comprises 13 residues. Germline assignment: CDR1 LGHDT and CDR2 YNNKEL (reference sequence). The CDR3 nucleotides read TGTGCCAGCAGCCAAGATTTCAGAAACGAGCAGTTCTTC. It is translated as CASSQDFRNEQFF.

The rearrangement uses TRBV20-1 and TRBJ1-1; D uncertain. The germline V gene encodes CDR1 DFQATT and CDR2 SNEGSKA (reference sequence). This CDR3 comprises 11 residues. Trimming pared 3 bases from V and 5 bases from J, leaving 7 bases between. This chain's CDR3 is CSARSQTEAFF. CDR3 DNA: TGCAGTGCTAGGTCTCAGACTGAAGCTTTCTTT.

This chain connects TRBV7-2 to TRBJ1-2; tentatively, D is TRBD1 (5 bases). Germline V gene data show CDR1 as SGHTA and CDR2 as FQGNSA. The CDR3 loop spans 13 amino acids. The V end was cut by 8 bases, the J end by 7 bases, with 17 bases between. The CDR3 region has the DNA TGTGCCAGCGGGCCGGGGGACCTTACTGGCTACACCTTC. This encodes CASGPGDLTGYTF.

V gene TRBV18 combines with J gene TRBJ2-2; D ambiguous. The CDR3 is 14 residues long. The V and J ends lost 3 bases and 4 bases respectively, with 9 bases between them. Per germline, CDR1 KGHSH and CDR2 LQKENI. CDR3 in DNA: TGTGCCAGCTCACCTTCCTACTCCACCGGGGAGCTGTTTTTT. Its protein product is CASSPSYSTGELFF.